This T cell receptor beta chain was found in a study of neurological immune-mediated disorders. Study at large: Among 35 or so multiple sclerosis patients, about 30 were relapsing-remitting and 3 were secondary progressive.

The table lists this clonotype with many counts. What it recognizes is unknown. Study-wide results and limits: None of the features examined (clinical or MRI) was associated with the multiple sclerosis repertoire cluster. Phylogenetic grouping assigned the repertoires of 18 of 34 multiple sclerosis patients to a single related-CDR3 cluster, which may represent a signature.

With 10-nucleotide random UMIs, 5'RACE was used to make the cDNA. From the 5' RACE reads, TCRdb called clonotypes with MiXCR, one entry per CDR3 protein. This sample yields about 120,000 distinct CDR3 sequences, of which roughly 3.2% are seen a single time; around 1.2% belongs to the top ten. The CDR3 runs 14 residues. The trim removed 6 bases at V and 8 bases at J, leaving 10 bases unmatched. The clonotype comes from a woman aged 25 to 39 with multiple sclerosis. The specimen was PBMCs. J is TRBJ2-1 and V is TRBV12-3 or TRBV12-4, with 7 bases matching TRBD1. Here the CDR3 reads CASRSTGAVDEQFF. Written as DNA, the CDR3 is TGTGCCAGCAGATCTACAGGGGCGGTTGATGAGCAGTTCTTC.